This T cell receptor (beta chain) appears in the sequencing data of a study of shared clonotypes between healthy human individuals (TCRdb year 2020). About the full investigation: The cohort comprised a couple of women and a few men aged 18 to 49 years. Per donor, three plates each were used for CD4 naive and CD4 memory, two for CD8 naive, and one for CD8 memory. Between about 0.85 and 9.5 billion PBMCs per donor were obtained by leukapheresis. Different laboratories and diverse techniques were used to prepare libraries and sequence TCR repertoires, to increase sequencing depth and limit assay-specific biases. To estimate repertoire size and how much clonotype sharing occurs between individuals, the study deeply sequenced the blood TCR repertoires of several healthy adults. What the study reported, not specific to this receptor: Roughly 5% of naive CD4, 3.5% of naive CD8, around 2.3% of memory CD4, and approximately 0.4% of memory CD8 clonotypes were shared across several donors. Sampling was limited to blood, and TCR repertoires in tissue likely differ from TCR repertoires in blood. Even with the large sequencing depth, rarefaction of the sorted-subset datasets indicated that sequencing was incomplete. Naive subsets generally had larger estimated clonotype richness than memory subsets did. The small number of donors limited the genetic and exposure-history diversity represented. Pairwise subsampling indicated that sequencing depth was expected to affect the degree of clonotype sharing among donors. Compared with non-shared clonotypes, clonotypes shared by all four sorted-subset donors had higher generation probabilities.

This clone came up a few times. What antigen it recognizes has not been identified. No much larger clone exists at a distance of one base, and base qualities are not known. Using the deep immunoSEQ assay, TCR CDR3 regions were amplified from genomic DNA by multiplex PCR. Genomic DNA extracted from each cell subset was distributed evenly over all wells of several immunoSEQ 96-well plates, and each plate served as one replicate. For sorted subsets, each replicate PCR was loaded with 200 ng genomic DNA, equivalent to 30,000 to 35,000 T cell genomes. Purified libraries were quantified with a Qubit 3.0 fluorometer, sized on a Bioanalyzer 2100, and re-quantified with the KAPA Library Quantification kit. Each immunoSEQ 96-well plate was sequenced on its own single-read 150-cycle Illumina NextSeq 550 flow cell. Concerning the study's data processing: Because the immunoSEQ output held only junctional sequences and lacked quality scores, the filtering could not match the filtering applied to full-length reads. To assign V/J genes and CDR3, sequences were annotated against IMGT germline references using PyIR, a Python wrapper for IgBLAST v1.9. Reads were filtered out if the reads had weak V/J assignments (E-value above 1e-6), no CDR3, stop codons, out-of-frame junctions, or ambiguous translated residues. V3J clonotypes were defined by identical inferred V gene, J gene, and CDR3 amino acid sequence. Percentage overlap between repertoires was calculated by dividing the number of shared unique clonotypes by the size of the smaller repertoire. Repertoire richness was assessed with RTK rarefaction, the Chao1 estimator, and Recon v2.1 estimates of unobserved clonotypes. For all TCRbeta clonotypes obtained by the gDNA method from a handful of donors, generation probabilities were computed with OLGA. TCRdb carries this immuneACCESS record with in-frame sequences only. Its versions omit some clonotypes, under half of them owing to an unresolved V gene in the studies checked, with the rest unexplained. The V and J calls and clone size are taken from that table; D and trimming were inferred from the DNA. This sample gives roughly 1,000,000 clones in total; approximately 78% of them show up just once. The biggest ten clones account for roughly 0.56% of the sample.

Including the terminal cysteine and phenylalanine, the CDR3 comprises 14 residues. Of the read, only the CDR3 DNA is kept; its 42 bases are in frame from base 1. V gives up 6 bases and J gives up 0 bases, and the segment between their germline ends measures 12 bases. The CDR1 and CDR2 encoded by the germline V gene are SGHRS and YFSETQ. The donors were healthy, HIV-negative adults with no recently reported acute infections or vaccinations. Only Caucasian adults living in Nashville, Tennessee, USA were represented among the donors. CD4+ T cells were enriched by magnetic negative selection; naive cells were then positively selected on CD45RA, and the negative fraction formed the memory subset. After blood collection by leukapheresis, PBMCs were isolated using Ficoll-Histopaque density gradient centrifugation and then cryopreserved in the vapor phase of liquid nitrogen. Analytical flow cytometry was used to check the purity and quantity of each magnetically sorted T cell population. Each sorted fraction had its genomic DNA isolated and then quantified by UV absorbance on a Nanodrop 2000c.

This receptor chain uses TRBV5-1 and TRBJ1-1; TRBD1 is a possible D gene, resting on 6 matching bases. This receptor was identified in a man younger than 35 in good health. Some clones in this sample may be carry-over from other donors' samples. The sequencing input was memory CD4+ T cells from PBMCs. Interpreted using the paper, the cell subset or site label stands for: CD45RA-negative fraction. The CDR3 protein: CASTAGALNTEAFF. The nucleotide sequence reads TGCGCCAGCACCGCAGGGGCCCTGAACACTGAAGCTTTCTTT.